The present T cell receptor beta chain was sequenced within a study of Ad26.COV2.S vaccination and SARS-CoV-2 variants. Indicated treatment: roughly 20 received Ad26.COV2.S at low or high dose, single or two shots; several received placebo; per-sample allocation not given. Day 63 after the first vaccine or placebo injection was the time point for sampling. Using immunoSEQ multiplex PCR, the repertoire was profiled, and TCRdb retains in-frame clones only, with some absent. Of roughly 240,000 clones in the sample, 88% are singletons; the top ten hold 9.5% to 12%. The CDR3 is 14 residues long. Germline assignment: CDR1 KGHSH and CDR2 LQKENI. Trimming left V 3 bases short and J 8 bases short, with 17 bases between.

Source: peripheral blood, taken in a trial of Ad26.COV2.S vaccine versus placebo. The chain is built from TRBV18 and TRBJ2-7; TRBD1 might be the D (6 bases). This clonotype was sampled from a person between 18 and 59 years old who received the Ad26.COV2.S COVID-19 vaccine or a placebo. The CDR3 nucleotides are TGTGCCAGCTCACCTGGCCAGGTGGGGGCGAAGCAGTACTTC. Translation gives CASSPGQVGAKQYF.